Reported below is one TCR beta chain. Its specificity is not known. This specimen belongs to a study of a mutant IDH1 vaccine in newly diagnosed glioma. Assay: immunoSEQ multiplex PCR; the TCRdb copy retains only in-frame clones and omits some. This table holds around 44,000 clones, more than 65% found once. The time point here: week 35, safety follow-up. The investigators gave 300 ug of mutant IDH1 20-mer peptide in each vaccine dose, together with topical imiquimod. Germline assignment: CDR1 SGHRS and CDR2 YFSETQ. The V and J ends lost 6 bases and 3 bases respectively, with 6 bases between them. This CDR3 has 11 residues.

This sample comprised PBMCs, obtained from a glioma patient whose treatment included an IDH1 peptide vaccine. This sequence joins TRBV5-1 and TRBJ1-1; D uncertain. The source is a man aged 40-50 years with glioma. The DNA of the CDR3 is TGCGCCAGCATCGGAGACACTGAAGCTTTCTTT. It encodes CASIGDTEAFF.